Presented here are 10 T cell receptor beta chains from one specimen sequenced in a study of blood T cell repertoires in COVID-19. The method was immunoSEQ multiplex PCR; TCRdb's version includes in-frame clones alone and lacks a portion of them. The data contain about 180,000 clones, 80% to 90% of them seen just once; the ten biggest clones take up over 9.5%. Sequences were obtained from peripheral blood. These TCRs come from a human donor with active or convalescent COVID-19. The donor label of this sample is uncertain.

The sample holds one count of this clone. This chain joins TRBV30 and TRBJ2-7, with a weak D call TRBD2 (5 bases). The CDR3 is 12 residues long. V was trimmed by 3 bases and J by 3 bases, leaving 9 bases between them. The germline CDR1 and CDR2 sequences are GTSNPN and SVGIG (reference sequence). The CDR3 bases are TGTGCCTGGAGACGGACTGGCTACGAGCAGTACTTC. Its translation is CAWRRTGYEQYF.

This clone was detected a few times. This chain links TRBV11-2 with TRBJ2-1; TRBD1 aligns across 7 bases. V trimming: 5 bases; J trimming: 8 bases; junction bases outside the gene matches: 12. The germline V gene has CDR1 SGHAT and CDR2 FQNNGV. The CDR3 consists of 15 residues. The CDR3 is CASSPQYSQGDEQFF. CDR3 sequence (DNA): TGTGCCAGCAGCCCCCAGTATAGCCAGGGGGATGAGCAGTTCTTC.

The V and J genes are TRBV7-3 and TRBJ2-7; D may be TRBD2 (6 bases). Trimming took off 5 bases at V and 6 bases at J, with 11 bases between the two ends. Germline V CDR1 and CDR2: SGHTA, FQGTGA. The CDR3 has 12 residues. The CDR3 spells CASSAGGVEQYF. In DNA, the CDR3 is TGTGCCAGCAGCGCCGGCGGGGTCGAGCAGTACTTC.

The V and J genes are TRBV5-6 and TRBJ1-6, with a possible D match to TRBD1 (6 bases). This CDR3 has 15 residues. V dropped 1 base and J dropped 6 bases, with 11 bases sitting between them. Germline V CDR1 and CDR2: SGHDT, YYEEEE. CDR3 amino acids: CASSLYGQRNSPLHF. The CDR3, as DNA: TGTGCCAGCAGCTTGTATGGACAGCGTAATTCACCCCTCCACTTT.

The chain joins TRBV9 to TRBJ1-1; D remains unclear. Germline CDR1 is SGDLS and CDR2 is YYNGEE. Trimming pared 4 bases from V and 2 bases from J, leaving 9 bases between. The CDR3 has 13 amino acids. The CDR3 coding sequence is TGTGCCAGCAGCTTGGGCAGTAACACTGAAGCTTTCTTT. Protein: CASSLGSNTEAFF.

This clone showed up just once. This chain joins TRBV5-1 and TRBJ2-7; 10 bases map to TRBD2. Per germline, CDR1 SGHRS and CDR2 YFSETQ. The CDR3 runs 15 residues. The ends lost 4 bases at V and 4 bases at J; junction bases unmatched: 8. The CDR3 coding sequence is TGCGCCAGCAGCGTCCTAGCGGGAGATGAGTACGAGCAGTACTTC. The encoded protein is CASSVLAGDEYEQYF.

This clone was seen once. The rearrangement uses TRBV7-9 and TRBJ2-4, with D maybe TRBD1 (5 bases). Germline V gives CDR1 SEHNR, CDR2 FQNEAQ (reference sequence). This CDR3 region has 16 residues. V gave up 1 base and J gave up 0 bases, with 10 bases separating them. This CDR3 is CASSLGQILAKNIQYF. The CDR3 nucleotides are TGTGCCAGCAGCTTAGGACAGATTCTAGCCAAAAACATTCAGTACTTC.

V gene TRBV19 combines with J gene TRBJ1-5; 8 bases match TRBD1. Germline V lookup: CDR1 LNHDA, CDR2 SQIVND (reference sequence). The CDR3 has 16 amino acids. The V segment lost 6 bases and the J segment 7 bases; nucleotides outside the gene matches: 14. In DNA form, the CDR3 reads TGTGCCAGTAGGACCGGACAGGGCCTTCATGGACAGCCCCAGCATTTT. It translates to CASRTGQGLHGQPQHF. Combining the CDR3 with reference TRBV19 and TRBJ1-5 gives the whole variable domain DGGITQSPKYLFRKEGQNVTLSCEQNLNHDAMYWYRQDPGQGLRLIYYSQIVNDFQKGDIAEGYSVSREKKESFPLTVTSAQKNPTAFYLCASRTGQGLHGQPQHFGDGTRLSIL.

The V call is TRBV7-8, the J call TRBJ1-1; D perhaps matches TRBD1 (6 bases). CDR3 length: 15 amino acids. Trimming took off 2 bases at V and 5 bases at J, with 15 bases between the two ends. Looked up from germline, CDR1 is SGHVS and CDR2 is FQNEAQ. The CDR3 nucleotides are TGTGCCAGCAGCTTAATGGTCCAGGGGTCTACTGAAGCTTTCTTT. Translation gives CASSLMVQGSTEAFF.

The chain couples TRBV29-1 to TRBJ1-5; D gene uncertain. CDR1 and CDR2 (germline): SQVTM, ANQGSEA. The CDR3 consists of 14 residues. V lost 0 bases, J lost 2 bases, and 8 bases lay in between. CDR3 sequence (DNA): TGCAGCGTTGAAGATCCCCAGGGCAATCAGCCCCAGCATTTT. It yields the protein CSVEDPQGNQPQHF.